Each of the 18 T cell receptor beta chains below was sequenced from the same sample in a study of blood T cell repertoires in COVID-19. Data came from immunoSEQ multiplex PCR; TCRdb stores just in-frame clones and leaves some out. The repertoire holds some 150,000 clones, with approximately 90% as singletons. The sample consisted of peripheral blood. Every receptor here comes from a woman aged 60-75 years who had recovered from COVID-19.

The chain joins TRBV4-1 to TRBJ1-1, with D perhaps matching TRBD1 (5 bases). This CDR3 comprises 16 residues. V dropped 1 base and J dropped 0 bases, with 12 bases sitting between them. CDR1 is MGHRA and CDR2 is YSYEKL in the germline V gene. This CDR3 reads CASSQAHAGLNTEAFF. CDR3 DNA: TGCGCCAGCAGCCAAGCCCACGCAGGGTTGAACACTGAAGCTTTCTTT.

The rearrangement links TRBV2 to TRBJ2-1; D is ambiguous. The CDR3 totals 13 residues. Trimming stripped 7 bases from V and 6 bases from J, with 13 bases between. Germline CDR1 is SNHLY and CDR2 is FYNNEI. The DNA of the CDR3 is TGTGCCAGCATAATAGCAGAGGTCAATGAGCAGTTCTTC. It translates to CASIIAEVNEQFF.

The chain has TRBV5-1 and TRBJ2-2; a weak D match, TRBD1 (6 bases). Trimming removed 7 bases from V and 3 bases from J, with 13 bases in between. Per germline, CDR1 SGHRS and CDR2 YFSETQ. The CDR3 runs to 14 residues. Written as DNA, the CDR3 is TGCGCCAGCCAGGACAGAGGAGACACCGGGGAGCTGTTTTTT. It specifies CASQDRGDTGELFF.

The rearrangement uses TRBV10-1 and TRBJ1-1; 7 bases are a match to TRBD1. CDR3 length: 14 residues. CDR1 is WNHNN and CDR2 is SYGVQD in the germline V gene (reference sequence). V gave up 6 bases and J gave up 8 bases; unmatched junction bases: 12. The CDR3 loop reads CASSDPGQSPEAFF. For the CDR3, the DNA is TGCGCCAGCAGCGATCCGGGACAGTCCCCCGAAGCTTTCTTT.

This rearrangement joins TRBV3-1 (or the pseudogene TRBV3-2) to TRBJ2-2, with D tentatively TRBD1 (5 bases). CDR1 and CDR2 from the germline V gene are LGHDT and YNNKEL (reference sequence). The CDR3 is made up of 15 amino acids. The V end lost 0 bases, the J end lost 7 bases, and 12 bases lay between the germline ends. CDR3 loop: CASSQDRRVGGELFF. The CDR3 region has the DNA TGTGCCAGCAGCCAAGATCGCAGGGTTGGCGGGGAGCTGTTTTTT.

CDR3 loop: CASSQQGVDTGELFF. Here the CDR3 DNA reads TGTGCCAGTAGTCAACAGGGCGTGGACACCGGGGAGCTGTTTTTT. The chain has TRBV19 and TRBJ2-2; maybe TRBD1 (6 bases). The CDR3 is made up of 15 amino acids. V shed 5 bases and J shed 3 bases, with 13 bases lying between them. Germline CDR1 is LNHDA and CDR2 is SQIVND (reference sequence).

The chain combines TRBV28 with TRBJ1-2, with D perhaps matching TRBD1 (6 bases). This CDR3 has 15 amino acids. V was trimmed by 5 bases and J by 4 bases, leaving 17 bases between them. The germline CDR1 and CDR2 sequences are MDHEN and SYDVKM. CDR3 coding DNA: TGTGCCAGCAGTGTCGCTCCGACAGGAGTCTATGGCTACACCTTC. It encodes CASSVAPTGVYGYTF.

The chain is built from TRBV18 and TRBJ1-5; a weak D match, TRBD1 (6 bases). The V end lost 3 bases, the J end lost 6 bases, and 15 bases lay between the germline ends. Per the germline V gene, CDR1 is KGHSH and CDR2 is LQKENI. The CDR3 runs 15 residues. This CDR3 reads CASSPFADRSQPQHF. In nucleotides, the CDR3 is TGTGCCAGCTCACCTTTTGCCGACAGGTCTCAGCCCCAGCATTTT.

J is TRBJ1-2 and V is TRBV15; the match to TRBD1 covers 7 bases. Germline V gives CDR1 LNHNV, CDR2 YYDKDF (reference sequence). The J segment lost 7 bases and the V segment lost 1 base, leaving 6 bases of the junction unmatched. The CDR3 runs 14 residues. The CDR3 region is CATSRGQGGIGYTF. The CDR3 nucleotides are TGTGCCACCAGCAGAGGCCAGGGGGGCATTGGCTACACCTTC.

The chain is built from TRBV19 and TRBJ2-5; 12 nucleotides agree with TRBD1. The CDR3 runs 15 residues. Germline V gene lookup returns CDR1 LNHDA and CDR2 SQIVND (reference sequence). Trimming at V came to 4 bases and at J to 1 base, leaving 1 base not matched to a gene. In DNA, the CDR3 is TGTGCCAGTAGTACGGGACAGGGGGCCCAAGAGACCCAGTACTTC. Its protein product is CASSTGQGAQETQYF.

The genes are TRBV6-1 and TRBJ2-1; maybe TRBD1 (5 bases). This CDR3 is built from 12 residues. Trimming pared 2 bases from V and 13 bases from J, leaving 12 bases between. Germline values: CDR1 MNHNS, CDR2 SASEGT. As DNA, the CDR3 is TGTGCCAGCAGTGAAAGGTGGGGCCTTCAGTTCTTC. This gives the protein CASSERWGLQFF.

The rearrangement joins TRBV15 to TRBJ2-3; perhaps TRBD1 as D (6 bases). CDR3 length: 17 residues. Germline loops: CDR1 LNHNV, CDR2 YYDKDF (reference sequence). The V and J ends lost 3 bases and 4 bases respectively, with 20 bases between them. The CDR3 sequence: CATSRAKTGLGADTQYF. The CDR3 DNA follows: TGTGCCACCAGCAGGGCCAAAACAGGGCTGGGCGCAGATACGCAGTATTTT.

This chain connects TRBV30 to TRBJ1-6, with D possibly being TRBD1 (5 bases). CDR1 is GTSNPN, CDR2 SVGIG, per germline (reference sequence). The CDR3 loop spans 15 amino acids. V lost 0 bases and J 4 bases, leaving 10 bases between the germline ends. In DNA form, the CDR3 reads TGTGCCTGGAGTGTACCTCGGGGGTATAATTCACCCCTCCACTTT. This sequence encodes CAWSVPRGYNSPLHF.

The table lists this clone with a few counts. The CDR3 protein is CASSPQTGGVYGYTF. The CDR3 DNA is TGTGCCAGCAGCCCCCAGACAGGGGGCGTCTATGGCTACACCTTC. This chain uses TRBV5-4 with TRBJ1-2; TRBD1 matches 10 bases. Germline trimming cut 4 bases from V and 4 bases from J; bases unmatched to any gene: 7. CDR3 length: 15 amino acids. Germline CDR1 and CDR2: SGHNT and YYREEE (reference sequence).

CDR3 nucleotides: TGTGCCTGGAGTGTATTAGCTGCTGGGGCCAACGTCCTGACTTTC. Amino acids: CAWSVLAAGANVLTF. The chain links TRBV30 to TRBJ2-6; D gene ambiguous. Germline V gene lookup returns CDR1 GTSNPN and CDR2 SVGIG (reference sequence). The CDR3 is 15 amino acids. Trimming stripped 0 bases from V and 2 bases from J, with 8 bases between.

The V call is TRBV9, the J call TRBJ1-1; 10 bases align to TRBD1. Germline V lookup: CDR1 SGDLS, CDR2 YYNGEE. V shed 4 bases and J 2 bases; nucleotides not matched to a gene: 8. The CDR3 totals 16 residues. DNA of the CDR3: TGTGCCAGCAGCCCCCGCGGGGACAGGGGCAACACTGAAGCTTTCTTT. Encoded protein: CASSPRGDRGNTEAFF.

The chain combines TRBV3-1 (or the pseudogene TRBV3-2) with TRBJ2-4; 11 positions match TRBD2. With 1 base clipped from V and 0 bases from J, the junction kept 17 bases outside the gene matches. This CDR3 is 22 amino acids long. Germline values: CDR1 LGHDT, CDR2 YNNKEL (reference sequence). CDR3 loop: CASSQVPEPRGTSGLAKNIQYF. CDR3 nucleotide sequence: TGTGCCAGCAGCCAAGTCCCTGAGCCACGGGGGACTAGCGGATTAGCCAAAAACATTCAGTACTTC.

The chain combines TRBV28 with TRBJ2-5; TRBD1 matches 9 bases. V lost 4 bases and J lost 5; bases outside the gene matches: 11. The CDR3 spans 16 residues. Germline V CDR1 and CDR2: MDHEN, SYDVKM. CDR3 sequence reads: CASSSPGDRVGETQYF. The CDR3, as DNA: TGTGCCAGCAGTTCGCCCGGGGACAGGGTAGGGGAGACCCAGTACTTC.